What follows are 15 T cell receptor beta chains derived from one specimen sequenced in a study of shared clonotypes between healthy human individuals. The data were produced by immunoSEQ multiplex PCR, yet TCRdb's version contains in-frame clones alone and is incomplete. The profile shows 2 million to 2.5 million clones, 90% to 95% of them singletons. Terminally differentiated effector memory CD45RA+ cells were excluded by CCR7 positive selection of CD45RO-negative cells. Source material: naive CD8+ T cells from PBMCs. These receptors were collected from a man younger than 30 in good health. Some clones in this sample may be carry-over from other donors' samples.

This clone was counted once. The chain uses TRBV4-1 and TRBJ2-7, with TRBD2 as a possible D gene (6 bases). From germline, CDR1 is MGHRA and CDR2 YSYEKL. The CDR3 has 16 amino acids. Trimming shortened V by 5 bases and J by 3 bases, and 20 bases separated the two germline ends. The CDR3 loop is CASSAVTGTPNYEQYF. CDR3 nucleotide sequence: TGCGCCAGCAGCGCCGTTACCGGGACTCCTAACTACGAGCAGTACTTC.

The chain uses TRBV29-1 and TRBJ2-1, with 10 bases matching TRBD2. The V gene's germline CDR1 is SQVTM and CDR2 ANQGSEA. Losses at the gene ends were 6 bases for V and 2 bases for J; bases not matched to a gene: 4. The CDR3 runs 14 residues. CDR3 in amino acids: CSVQGLAAYNEQFF. Here the CDR3 DNA reads TGCAGCGTCCAAGGACTAGCGGCCTACAATGAGCAGTTCTTC.

As to this clone: The sample contains more than one DNA sequence encoding this CDR3. The chain employs TRBV5-1 and TRBJ2-1, with unresolved D. V was cut by 0 bases and J by 0 bases, with 7 bases left in between. Germline lookup yields CDR1 SGHRS and CDR2 YFSETQ. The CDR3 is 15 amino acids. CDR3 sequence: CASSLAASSYNEQFF. CDR3 sequence (DNA): TGCGCCAGCAGCTTGGCCGCGAGCTCCTACAATGAGCAGTTCTTC.

With regard to this clone: The sample carries other DNA sequences with the same CDR3. Here the CDR3 DNA reads TGCGCCAGCAGCCCCGGGACAGGGAGAACCGGGGAGCTGTTTTTT. The encoded protein is CASSPGTGRTGELFF. This chain connects TRBV5-1 to TRBJ2-2; 9 positions match TRBD1. Trimming took 4 bases from V and 5 from J; bases not matched to a gene: 6. Germline-derived CDR1 and CDR2 are SGHRS and YFSETQ. The length of the CDR3 is 15 residues. The full variable domain, rest sourced from reference TRBV5-1 and TRBJ2-2, is KAGVTQTPRYLIKTRGQQVTLSCSPISGHRSVSWYQQTPGQGLQFLFEYFSETQRNKGNFPGRFSGRQFSNSRSEMNVSTLELGDSALYLCASSPGTGRTGELFFGEGSRLTVL.

The chain couples TRBV7-7 to TRBJ2-1; possibly TRBD1 or TRBD2 for D (5 bases each). Germline V gene data show CDR1 as SSHAT and CDR2 as FNYEAQ (reference sequence). The CDR3 loop spans 13 amino acids. Trimming cost V 0 bases and J 7 bases, with 7 bases left between them. CDR3 sequence (DNA): TGTGCCAGCAGCTTAGCGTGGGGGAATGAGCAGTTCTTC. It yields the protein CASSLAWGNEQFF. Together with reference TRBV7-7 and TRBJ2-1, the CDR3 gives the full variable domain: GAGVSQSPRYKVTKRGQDVTLRCDPISSHATLYWYQQALGQGPEFLTYFNYEAQPDKSGLPSDRFSAERPEGSISTLTIQRTEQRDSAMYRCASSLAWGNEQFFGPGTRLTVL.

The rearrangement uses TRBV9 and TRBJ2-1; the match to TRBD2 covers 8 bases. V shed 4 bases and J 6 bases; nucleotides not matched to a gene: 9. Germline V lookup: CDR1 SGDLS, CDR2 YYNGEE. The CDR3 is 15 residues long. DNA for the CDR3: TGTGCCAGCAGCCAGAGACTAGCGCGGAGCAATGAGCAGTTCTTC. Its protein product is CASSQRLARSNEQFF. The complete variable domain, with remaining parts taken from reference TRBV9 and TRBJ2-1, reads DSGVTQTPKHLITATGQRVTLRCSPRSGDLSVYWYQQSLDQGLQFLIQYYNGEERAKGNILERFSAQQFPDLHSELNLSSLELGDSALYFCASSQRLARSNEQFFGPGTRLTVL.

This clone was seen only once. This rearrangement joins TRBV27 to TRBJ1-1; D possibly corresponds to TRBD1 (5 bases). V lost 8 bases and J lost 5, with 18 bases in between. Germline V CDR1 and CDR2: MNHEY, SMNVEV (reference sequence). The CDR3 extends over 14 amino acids. The CDR3, as DNA: TGTGCCAGCGGGATCCTGGGGGGGGGTACTGAAGCTTTCTTT. Its protein product is CASGILGGGTEAFF.

The chain carries TRBV27 and TRBJ2-7, with D hard to call. Deletions cut 6 bases from V and 3 bases from J, with 6 bases between. Germline-derived CDR1 and CDR2 are MNHEY and SMNVEV (reference sequence). The CDR3 length is 11 residues. CDR3 in DNA: TGTGCCAGCAGGGGGATCTACGAGCAGTACTTC. It is translated as CASRGIYEQYF.

This chain's CDR3 is CSVILADYNEQFF. CDR3 sequence (DNA): TGCAGCGTGATACTAGCGGACTACAATGAGCAGTTCTTC. The V and J genes are TRBV29-1 and TRBJ2-1, with 8 bases that match TRBD2. The CDR3 is 13 residues long. J was trimmed by 3 bases and V by 6 bases; bases with no gene match: 4. CDR1 is SQVTM, CDR2 ANQGSEA, per germline.

For this clone: The same CDR3 also results from other DNA sequences found in this sample. This chain links TRBV28 with TRBJ2-1; D might be TRBD2 (6 bases). CDR1 and CDR2 from the germline V gene are MDHEN and SYDVKM. The CDR3 extends over 12 amino acids. The V and J ends lost 3 bases and 7 bases respectively, with 7 bases between them. The CDR3 sequence: CASSLGGNEQFF. The CDR3 nucleotides read TGTGCCAGCAGTTTGGGAGGTAATGAGCAGTTCTTC.

The chain links TRBV6-5 to TRBJ1-1; no definite D call. Trimming left V 1 base short and J 0 bases short, with 9 bases between. Germline V gene sequence: CDR1 MNHEY, CDR2 SVGAGI. This CDR3 comprises 15 residues. CDR3 nucleotides: TGTGCCAGCAGTTACTACGACGGCGTGAACACTGAAGCTTTCTTT. Translating it yields CASSYYDGVNTEAFF.

In this sample, this clone turned up once. V usage is TRBV18 and J usage is TRBJ2-3; TRBD2 aligns across 12 bases. Germline CDR1 reads KGHSH; CDR2 reads LQKENI. V was pared by 3 bases and J by 3 bases, with 13 bases of the junction left unmatched. CDR3 length: 19 residues. CDR3 coding DNA: TGTGCCAGCTCACCTGGACTAGCGGGAAACTATCAGTCGACAGATACGCAGTATTTT. This gives the protein CASSPGLAGNYQSTDTQYF.

This chain uses TRBV11-2 with TRBJ1-2, with D unclear. V dropped 1 base and J dropped 4 bases, with 10 bases sitting between them. The germline gives CDR1 SGHAT, CDR2 FQNNGV. The CDR3 runs 14 residues. CDR3 loop: CASSLGGGGYGYTF. The CDR3 DNA follows: TGTGCCAGCAGCTTAGGGGGTGGAGGCTATGGCTACACCTTC.

Comment on this clone: Other DNA sequences in this sample translate to the same CDR3. This chain uses TRBV5-4 with TRBJ1-1, with D tentatively TRBD1 (5 bases). Trimming cost V 0 bases and J 2 bases, with 11 bases left between them. The CDR3 spans 15 residues. Germline CDR1 is SGHNT and CDR2 is YYREEE (reference sequence). The CDR3 sequence: CASSLGGQGNTEAFF. The CDR3 DNA is TGTGCCAGCAGCTTGGGTGGGCAGGGTAACACTGAAGCTTTCTTT. The complete variable domain, with remaining parts taken from reference TRBV5-4 and TRBJ1-1, reads ETGVTQSPTHLIKTRGQQVTLRCSSQSGHNTVSWYQQALGQGPQFIFQYYREEENGRGNFPPRFSGLQFPNYSSELNVNALELDDSALYLCASSLGGQGNTEAFFGQGTRLTVV.

The rearrangement joins TRBV14 to TRBJ2-1; 10 nucleotides agree with TRBD2. The CDR3 sequence is 17 residues long. J gave up 1 base and V 5 bases, and 8 bases lay outside the gene matches. Germline V gene sequence: CDR1 SGHDN, CDR2 FVKESK. The CDR3 bases are TGTGCCAGCAGCTTTTCTAGCGGGAGTATTTCCTACAATGAGCAGTTCTTC. It encodes CASSFSSGSISYNEQFF.